These 12 T cell receptor beta chains originate from one sample sequenced in a study of CD8 T cells in ankylosing spondylitis. MiXCR was run by TCRdb on the 5' RACE reads, yielding one entry per CDR3 protein. The data contain 800,000 to 900,000 distinct CDR3 sequences, around 11% of them seen just once; the ten biggest clones take up approximately 0.5%. Study-wide points: Blood from ankylosing spondylitis patients appeared to carry a characteristic roughly eight-variant TCR beta motif.

These receptors have no identified antigens. Sequencing input: blood, either unsorted or a sorted T cell fraction (not recorded which). Receptor source: a male donor with ankylosing spondylitis.

V is TRBV5-1 and J is TRBJ2-7, with 11 bases aligning to TRBD1. Germline V gene data show CDR1 as SGHRS and CDR2 as YFSETQ. The CDR3 has 18 amino acids. J gave up 3 bases and V 4 bases, and 15 bases lay outside the gene matches. The CDR3 nucleotides are TGCGCCAGCAGCCGGGGGACAGGGGGGACTAGCAGGATCTACGAGCAGTACTTC. Encoded protein: CASSRGTGGTSRIYEQYF.

This clonotype was recorded many times. The chain employs TRBV29-1 and TRBJ2-5; no clear D. Deletions cut 4 bases from V and 11 bases from J, with 23 bases between. Germline V gene sequence: CDR1 SQVTM, CDR2 ANQGSEA. The CDR3 is 14 residues long. CDR3 sequence (DNA): TGCAGCGTTGGATTCCAGCTGGAGTTATCTTCTCAGTACTTC. It codes for CSVGFQLELSSQYF.

The V and J genes are TRBV20-1 and TRBJ2-7; 8 bases align to TRBD2. J lost 11 bases, V lost 2 bases, and 11 bases had no gene match. The CDR3 has 13 amino acids. The germline V gene encodes CDR1 DFQATT and CDR2 SNEGSKA (reference sequence). CDR3 DNA sequence: TGCAGTGCTAGAATACTAGCGGTTACTTCGGAGTACTTC. Protein product: CSARILAVTSEYF.

The chain uses TRBV29-1 and TRBJ2-1; 8 nucleotides line up with TRBD1. CDR1 and CDR2 (germline): SQVTM, ANQGSEA. After removal of 7 bases from V and 3 bases from J, the junction contained 5 bases not matched to a gene. The CDR3 loop spans 13 amino acids. CDR3 nucleotides: TGCAGCGCTGATGGGACAGGCTACAATGAGCAGTTCTTC. Its translation: CSADGTGYNEQFF.

The chain has TRBV24-1 and TRBJ2-7; D perhaps matches TRBD2 (7 bases). The V end lost 6 bases, the J end lost 2 bases, and 13 bases lay between the germline ends. The germline V gene encodes CDR1 KGHDR and CDR2 SFDVKD. This CDR3 comprises 14 residues. Written as DNA, the CDR3 is TGTGCCACCAGTTCAGGGAGGGGGACCTACGAGCAGTACTTC. Its translation is CATSSGRGTYEQYF.

The chain uses TRBV20-1 and TRBJ2-1; D gene unclear. Trimming shortened V by 1 base and J by 0 bases, and 13 bases separated the two germline ends. Looked up from germline, CDR1 is DFQATT and CDR2 is SNEGSKA (reference sequence). This CDR3 has 16 residues. CDR3 nucleotide sequence: TGCAGTGCTAGAGCCATCACTCGAGACTCCTACAATGAGCAGTTCTTC. Residues: CSARAITRDSYNEQFF.

The table lists this clonotype with a few counts. V usage is TRBV5-1 and J usage is TRBJ2-7; tentatively, D is TRBD1 or TRBD2 (5 bases each). Trimming took off 4 bases at V and 5 bases at J, with 10 bases between the two ends. CDR3 length equals 12 residues. Germline V gene data show CDR1 as SGHRS and CDR2 as YFSETQ. CDR3 sequence: CASSPMGHEQYF. CDR3 sequence (DNA): TGCGCCAGCAGCCCGATGGGACACGAGCAGTACTTC.

The V gene is TRBV5-1, the J gene TRBJ1-1; possibly TRBD1 for D (5 bases). The CDR3 is 12 amino acids. Germline CDR1 and CDR2: SGHRS and YFSETQ. The V end was cut by 4 bases, the J end by 10 bases, with 14 bases between. CDR3 DNA sequence: TGCGCCAGCAGCCCGGAAGGGGTCGGAGCTTTCTTT. Translation gives CASSPEGVGAFF.

This clonotype was picked up a small number of times. The chain recombines TRBV12-3 or TRBV12-4 with TRBJ1-5; the D gene is possibly TRBD1 (6 bases). Trimming left V 3 bases short and J 6 bases short, with 12 bases between. This CDR3 is built from 14 residues. In DNA, the CDR3 is TGTGCCAGCAGTTTCGGGGGCACCGGTCAGCCCCAGCATTTT. This translates into CASSFGGTGQPQHF.

The chain has TRBV9 and TRBJ2-1; 11 bases are a match to TRBD2. Germline V gives CDR1 SGDLS, CDR2 YYNGEE. J gave up 3 bases and V 0 bases, and 5 bases lay outside the gene matches. The CDR3 loop spans 17 amino acids. CDR3 sequence reads: CASSVGASGGFYNEQFF. CDR3 bases: TGTGCCAGCAGCGTAGGGGCTAGCGGGGGGTTCTACAATGAGCAGTTCTTC.

V and J are TRBV5-1 and TRBJ1-1; D gene ambiguous. The CDR3 totals 14 residues. CDR1 is SGHRS, CDR2 YFSETQ, per germline. Trimming removed 0 bases at V and 5 bases at J, with 11 bases between. Written as DNA, the CDR3 is TGCGCCAGCAGCTTGGGGACTCCGGTTACTGAAGCTTTCTTT. It specifies CASSLGTPVTEAFF.

The sample holds many counts of this clonotype. V and J are TRBV20-1 and TRBJ2-1; TRBD2 aligns across 13 bases. Germline V gives CDR1 DFQATT, CDR2 SNEGSKA (reference sequence). The trim removed 3 bases at V and 4 bases at J, leaving 3 bases unmatched. CDR3 length: 15 residues. Written as DNA, the CDR3 is TGCAGTGCTAGTGGGACTAGCGGGACGTACAATGAGCAGTTCTTC. Translation gives CSASGTSGTYNEQFF.